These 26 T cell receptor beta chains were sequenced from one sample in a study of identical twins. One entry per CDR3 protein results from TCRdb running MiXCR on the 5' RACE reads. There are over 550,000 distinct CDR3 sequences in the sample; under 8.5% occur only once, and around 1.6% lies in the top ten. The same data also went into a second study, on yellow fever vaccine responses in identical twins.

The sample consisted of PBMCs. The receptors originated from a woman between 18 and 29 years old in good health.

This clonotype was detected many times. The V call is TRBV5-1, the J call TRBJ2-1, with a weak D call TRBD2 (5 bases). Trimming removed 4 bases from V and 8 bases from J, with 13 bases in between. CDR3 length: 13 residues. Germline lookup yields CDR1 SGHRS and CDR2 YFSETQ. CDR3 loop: CASSLLARDEQFF. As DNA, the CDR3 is TGCGCCAGCAGCCTCCTAGCCCGCGATGAGCAGTTCTTC.

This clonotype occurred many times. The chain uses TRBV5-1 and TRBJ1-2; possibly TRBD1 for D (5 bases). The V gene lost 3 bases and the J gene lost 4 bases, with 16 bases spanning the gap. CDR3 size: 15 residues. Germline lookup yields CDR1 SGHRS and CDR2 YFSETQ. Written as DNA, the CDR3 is TGCGCCAGCAGCTCCGTCGGGGAGGGGATCTATGGCTACACCTTC. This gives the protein CASSSVGEGIYGYTF.

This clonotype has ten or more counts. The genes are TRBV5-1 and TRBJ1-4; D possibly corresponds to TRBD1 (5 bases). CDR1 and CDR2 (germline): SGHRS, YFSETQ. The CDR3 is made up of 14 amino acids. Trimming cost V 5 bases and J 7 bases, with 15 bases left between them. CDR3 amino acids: CASRGQGAGEKLFF. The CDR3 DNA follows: TGCGCCAGCAGGGGTCAGGGAGCAGGTGAAAAACTGTTTTTT.

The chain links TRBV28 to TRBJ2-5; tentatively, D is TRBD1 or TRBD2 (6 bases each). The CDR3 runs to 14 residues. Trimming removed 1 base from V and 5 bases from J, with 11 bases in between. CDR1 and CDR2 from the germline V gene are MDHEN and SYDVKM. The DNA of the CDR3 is TGTGCCAGCAGTTTATATGGGGGGCAGGAGACCCAGTACTTC. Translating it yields CASSLYGGQETQYF.

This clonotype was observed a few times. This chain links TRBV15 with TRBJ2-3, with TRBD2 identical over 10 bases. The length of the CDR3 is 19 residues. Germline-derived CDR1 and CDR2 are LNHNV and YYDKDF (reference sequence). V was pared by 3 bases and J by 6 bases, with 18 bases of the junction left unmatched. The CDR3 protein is CATSRRRLRPSGSSDTQYF. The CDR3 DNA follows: TGTGCCACCAGCAGGCGCAGATTGAGGCCTAGCGGGAGTTCTGATACGCAGTATTTT.

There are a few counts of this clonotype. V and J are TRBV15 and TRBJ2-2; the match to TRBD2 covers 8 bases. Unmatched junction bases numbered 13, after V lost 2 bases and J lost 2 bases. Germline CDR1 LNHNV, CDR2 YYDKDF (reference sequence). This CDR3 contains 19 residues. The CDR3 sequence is CATSRHNSGLAGNTGELFF. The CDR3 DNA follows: TGTGCCACCAGCAGACACAACTCAGGGTTAGCGGGAAACACCGGGGAGCTGTTTTTT.

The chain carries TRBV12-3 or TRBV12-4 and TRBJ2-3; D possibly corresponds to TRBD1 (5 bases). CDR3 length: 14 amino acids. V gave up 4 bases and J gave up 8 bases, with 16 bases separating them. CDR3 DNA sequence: TGTGCCAGCAGTTCGTACCAGGGCCAGATTACGCAGTATTTT. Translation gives CASSSYQGQITQYF.

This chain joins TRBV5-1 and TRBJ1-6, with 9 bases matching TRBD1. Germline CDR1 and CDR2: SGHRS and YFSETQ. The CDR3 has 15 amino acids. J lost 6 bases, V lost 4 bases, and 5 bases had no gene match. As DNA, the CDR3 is TGCGCCAGCAGCGTACAGGGGGCCACTAATTCACCCCTCCACTTT. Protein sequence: CASSVQGATNSPLHF.

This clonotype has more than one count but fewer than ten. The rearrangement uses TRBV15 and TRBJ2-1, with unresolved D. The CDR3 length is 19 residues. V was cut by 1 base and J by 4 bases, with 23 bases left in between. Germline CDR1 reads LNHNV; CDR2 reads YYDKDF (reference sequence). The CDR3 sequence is CATSRGPKGGNPLYNEQFF. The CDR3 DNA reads TGTGCCACCAGCAGAGGGCCTAAGGGTGGTAATCCCCTATACAATGAGCAGTTCTTC.

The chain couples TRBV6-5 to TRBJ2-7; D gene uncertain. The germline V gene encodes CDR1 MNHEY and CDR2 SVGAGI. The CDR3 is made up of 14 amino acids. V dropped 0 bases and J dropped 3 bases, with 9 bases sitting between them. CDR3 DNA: TGTGCCAGCAGTTACTCGAAGACTCTCTACGAGCAGTACGTC. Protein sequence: CASSYSKTLYEQYV.

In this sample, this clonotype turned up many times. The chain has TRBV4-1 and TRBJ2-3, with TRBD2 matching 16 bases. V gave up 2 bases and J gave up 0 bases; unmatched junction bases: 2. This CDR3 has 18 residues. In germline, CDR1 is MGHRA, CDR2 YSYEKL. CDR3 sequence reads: CASSQPGLAGGSTDTQYF. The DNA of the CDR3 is TGCGCCAGCAGCCAACCGGGACTAGCGGGAGGGAGCACAGATACGCAGTATTTT.

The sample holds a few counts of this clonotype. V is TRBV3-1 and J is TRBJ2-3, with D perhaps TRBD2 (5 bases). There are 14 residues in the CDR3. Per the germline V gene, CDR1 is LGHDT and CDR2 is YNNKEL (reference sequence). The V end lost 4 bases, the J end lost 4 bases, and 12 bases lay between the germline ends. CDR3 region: CASSRRWFPDTQYF. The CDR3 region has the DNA TGTGCCAGCAGCCGGAGGTGGTTCCCAGATACGCAGTATTTT.

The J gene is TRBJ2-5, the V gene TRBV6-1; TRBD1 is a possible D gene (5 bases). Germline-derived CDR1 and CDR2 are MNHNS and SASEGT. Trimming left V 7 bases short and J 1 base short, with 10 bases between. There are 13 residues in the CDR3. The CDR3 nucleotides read TGTGCCAGCACTGACAGCCTCCAAGAGACCCAGTACTTC. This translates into CASTDSLQETQYF.

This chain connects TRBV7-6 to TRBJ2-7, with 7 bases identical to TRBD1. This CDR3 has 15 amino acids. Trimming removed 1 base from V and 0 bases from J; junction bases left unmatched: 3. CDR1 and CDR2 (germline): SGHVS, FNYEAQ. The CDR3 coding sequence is TGTGCCAGCAGCTTAGAGGGGACAGCCTCCTACGAGCAGTACTTC. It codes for CASSLEGTASYEQYF.

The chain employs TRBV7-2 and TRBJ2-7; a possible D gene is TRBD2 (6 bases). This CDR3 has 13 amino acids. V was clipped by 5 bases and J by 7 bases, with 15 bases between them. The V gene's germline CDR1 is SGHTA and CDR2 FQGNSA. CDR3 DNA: TGTGCCAGCAGCCGGGGAGGTATATCAGAGCAGTACTTC. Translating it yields CASSRGGISEQYF.

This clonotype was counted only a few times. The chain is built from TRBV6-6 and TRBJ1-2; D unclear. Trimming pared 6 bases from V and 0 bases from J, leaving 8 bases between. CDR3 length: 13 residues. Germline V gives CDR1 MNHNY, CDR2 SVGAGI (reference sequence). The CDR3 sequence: CASRVLANYGYTF. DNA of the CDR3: TGTGCCAGCAGGGTTCTAGCTAACTATGGCTACACCTTC.

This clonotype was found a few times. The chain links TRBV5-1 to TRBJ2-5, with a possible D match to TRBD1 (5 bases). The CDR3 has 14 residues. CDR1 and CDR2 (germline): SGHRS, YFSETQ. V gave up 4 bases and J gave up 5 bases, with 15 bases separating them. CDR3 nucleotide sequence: TGCGCCAGCAGCCCAACTCAGGGTGGGGAGACCCAGTACTTC. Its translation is CASSPTQGGETQYF.

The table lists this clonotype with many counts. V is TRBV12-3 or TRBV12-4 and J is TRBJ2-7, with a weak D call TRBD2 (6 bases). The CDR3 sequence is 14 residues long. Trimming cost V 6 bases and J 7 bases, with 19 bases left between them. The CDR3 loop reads CASSGGMKTSEQYF. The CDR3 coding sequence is TGTGCCAGCAGCGGAGGGATGAAAACGAGTGAGCAGTACTTC.

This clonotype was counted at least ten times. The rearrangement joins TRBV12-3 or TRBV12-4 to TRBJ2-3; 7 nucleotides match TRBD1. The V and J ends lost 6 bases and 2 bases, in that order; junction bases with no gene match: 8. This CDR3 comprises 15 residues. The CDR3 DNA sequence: TGTGCCAGCAGGTCTTATAGGGGGCCCACAGATACGCAGTATTTT. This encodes CASRSYRGPTDTQYF.

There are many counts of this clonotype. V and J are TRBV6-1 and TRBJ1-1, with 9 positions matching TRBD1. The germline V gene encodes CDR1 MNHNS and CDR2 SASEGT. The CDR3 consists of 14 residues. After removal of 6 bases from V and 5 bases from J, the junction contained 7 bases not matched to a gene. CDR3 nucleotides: TGTGCCAGCAGGGACAGGGGTATAAGAACTGAAGCTTTCTTT. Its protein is CASRDRGIRTEAFF.

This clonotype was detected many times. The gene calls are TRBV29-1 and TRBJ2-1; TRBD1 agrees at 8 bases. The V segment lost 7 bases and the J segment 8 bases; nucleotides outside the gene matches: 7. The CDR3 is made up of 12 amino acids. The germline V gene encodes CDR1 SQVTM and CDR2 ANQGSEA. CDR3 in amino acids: CSALDRADEQFF. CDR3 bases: TGCAGCGCCTTGGACAGGGCTGATGAGCAGTTCTTC.

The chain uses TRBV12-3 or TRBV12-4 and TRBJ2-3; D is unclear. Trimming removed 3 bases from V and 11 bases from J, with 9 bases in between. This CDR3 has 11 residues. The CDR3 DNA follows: TGTGCCAGCAGTTTCGGGTTAGAGCAGTATTTT. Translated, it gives CASSFGLEQYF.

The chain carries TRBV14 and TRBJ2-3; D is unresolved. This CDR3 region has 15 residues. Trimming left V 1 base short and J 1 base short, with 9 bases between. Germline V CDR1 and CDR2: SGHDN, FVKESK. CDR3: CASSQVYRGTDTQYF. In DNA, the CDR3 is TGTGCCAGCAGCCAAGTTTACCGAGGCACAGATACGCAGTATTTT.

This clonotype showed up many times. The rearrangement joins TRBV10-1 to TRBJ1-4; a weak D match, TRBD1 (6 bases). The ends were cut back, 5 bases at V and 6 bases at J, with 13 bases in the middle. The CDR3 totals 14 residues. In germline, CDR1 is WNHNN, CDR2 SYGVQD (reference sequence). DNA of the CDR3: TGCGCCAGCAGTCCAGGGACACGGTATGAAAAACTGTTTTTT. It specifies CASSPGTRYEKLFF.

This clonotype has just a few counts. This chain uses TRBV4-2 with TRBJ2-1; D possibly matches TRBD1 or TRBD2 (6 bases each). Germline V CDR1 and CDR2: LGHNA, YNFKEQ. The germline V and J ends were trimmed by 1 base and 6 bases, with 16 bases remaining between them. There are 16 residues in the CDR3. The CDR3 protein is CASSQVLVGGFNEQFF. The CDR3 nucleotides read TGTGCCAGCAGCCAAGTGTTGGTCGGGGGCTTCAATGAGCAGTTCTTC.

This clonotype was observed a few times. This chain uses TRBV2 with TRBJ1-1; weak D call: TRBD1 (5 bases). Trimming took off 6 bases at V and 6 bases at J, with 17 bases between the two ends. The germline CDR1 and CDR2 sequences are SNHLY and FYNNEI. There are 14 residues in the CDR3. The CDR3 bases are TGTGCCAGCAGCCCCCGGGGACGGAATCCTGAAGCTTTCTTT. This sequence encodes CASSPRGRNPEAFF.